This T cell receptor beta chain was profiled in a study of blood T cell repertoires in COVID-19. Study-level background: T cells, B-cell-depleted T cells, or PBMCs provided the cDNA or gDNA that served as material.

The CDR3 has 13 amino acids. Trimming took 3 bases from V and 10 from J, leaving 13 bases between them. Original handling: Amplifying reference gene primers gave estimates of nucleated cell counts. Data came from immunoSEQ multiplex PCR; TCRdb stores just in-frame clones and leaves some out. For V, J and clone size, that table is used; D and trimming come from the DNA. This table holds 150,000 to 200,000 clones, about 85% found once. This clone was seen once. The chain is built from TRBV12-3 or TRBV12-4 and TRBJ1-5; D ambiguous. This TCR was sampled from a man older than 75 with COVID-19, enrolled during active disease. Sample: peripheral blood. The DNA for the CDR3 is TGTGCCAGCAGTTTCATGGGCCGCACTCCCCAGCATTTT. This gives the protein CASSFMGRTPQHF.